This T cell receptor (beta chain) was sequenced in a study of vaccination and CD4 T cells after COVID-19. An Oncomine TCR Beta short-read assay was used to sequence the DNA from cultured CD4+ T cells. TCRdb redid the calling of the PCR reads with MiXCR, one entry per CDR3 protein. The sample yields 15,000 to 20,000 distinct CDR3 sequences, around two fifths seen once. Treatment defined: roughly ten-day PBMC culture with coronavirus spike peptide pools or control peptides (ViraFEST assay). The germline V gene has CDR1 MNHEY and CDR2 SVGAGI. V was cut by 4 bases and J by 4 bases, with 16 bases left in between. CDR3 length: 15 amino acids. Of note for this clonotype: Its antigen is still unknown.

This receptor was obtained from a human donor who had recovered from COVID-19. The sequenced sample was CD4+ T cells from blood, cultured in vitro, obtained after SARS-CoV-2 vaccination. The chain recombines TRBV6-5 with TRBJ1-2, with D possibly matching TRBD1 (6 bases). Here the CDR3 reads CASSSLGGRAYGYTF. The CDR3 region has the DNA TGTGCCAGCAGTTCCTTGGGGGGCAGGGCCTATGGCTACACCTTC.